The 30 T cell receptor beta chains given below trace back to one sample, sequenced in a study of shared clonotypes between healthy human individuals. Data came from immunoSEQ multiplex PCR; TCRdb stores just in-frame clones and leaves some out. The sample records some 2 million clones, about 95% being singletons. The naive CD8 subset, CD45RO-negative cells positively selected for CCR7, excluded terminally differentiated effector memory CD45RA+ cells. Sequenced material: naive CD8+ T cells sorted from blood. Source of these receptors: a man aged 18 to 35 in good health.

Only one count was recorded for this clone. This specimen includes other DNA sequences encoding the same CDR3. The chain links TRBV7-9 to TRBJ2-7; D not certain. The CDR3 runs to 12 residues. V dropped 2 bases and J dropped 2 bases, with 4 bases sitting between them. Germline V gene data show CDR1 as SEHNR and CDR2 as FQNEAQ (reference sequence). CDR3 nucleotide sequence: TGTGCCAGCAGCTTACATACCTACGAGCAGTACTTC. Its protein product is CASSLHTYEQYF.

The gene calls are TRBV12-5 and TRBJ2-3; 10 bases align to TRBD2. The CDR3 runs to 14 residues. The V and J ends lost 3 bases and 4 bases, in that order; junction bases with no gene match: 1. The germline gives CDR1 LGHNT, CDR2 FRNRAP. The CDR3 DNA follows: TGTGCTAGTGGTTTCGGGACTAGCGCAGATACGCAGTATTTT. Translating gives CASGFGTSADTQYF.

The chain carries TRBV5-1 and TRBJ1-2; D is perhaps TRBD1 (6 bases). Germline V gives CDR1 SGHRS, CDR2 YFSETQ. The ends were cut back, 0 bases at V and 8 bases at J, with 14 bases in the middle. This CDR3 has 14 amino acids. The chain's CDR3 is CASSLAGGFEGYTF. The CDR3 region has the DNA TGCGCCAGCAGCTTGGCCGGGGGCTTCGAAGGCTACACCTTC. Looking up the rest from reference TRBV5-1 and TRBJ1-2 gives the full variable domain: KAGVTQTPRYLIKTRGQQVTLSCSPISGHRSVSWYQQTPGQGLQFLFEYFSETQRNKGNFPGRFSGRQFSNSRSEMNVSTLELGDSALYLCASSLAGGFEGYTFGSGTRLTVV.

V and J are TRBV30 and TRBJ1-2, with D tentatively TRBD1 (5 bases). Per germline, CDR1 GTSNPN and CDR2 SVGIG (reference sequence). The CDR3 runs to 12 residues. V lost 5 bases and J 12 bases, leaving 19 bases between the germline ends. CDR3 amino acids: CAWGGDRPGHTF. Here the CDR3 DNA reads TGTGCCTGGGGGGGAGACCGGCCCGGACACACCTTC.

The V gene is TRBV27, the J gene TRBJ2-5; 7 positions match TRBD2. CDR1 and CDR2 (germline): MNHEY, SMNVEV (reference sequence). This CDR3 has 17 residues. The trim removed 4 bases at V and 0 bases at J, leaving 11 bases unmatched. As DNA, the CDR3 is TGTGCCAGCAGTTCTCTCGCAATACGGGGGGACCAAGAGACCCAGTACTTC. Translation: CASSSLAIRGDQETQYF.

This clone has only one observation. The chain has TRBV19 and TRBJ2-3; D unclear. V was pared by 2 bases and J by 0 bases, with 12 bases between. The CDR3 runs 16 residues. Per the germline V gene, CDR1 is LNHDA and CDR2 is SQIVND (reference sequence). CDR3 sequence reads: CASSILDSASTDTQYF. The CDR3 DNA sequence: TGTGCCAGTAGTATACTAGATTCCGCTAGCACAGATACGCAGTATTTT.

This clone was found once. CDR3 region: CASSFRGADFDEQYF. The DNA of the CDR3 is TGTGCCAGCAGCTTCAGGGGAGCGGACTTCGACGAGCAGTACTTC. This rearrangement joins TRBV7-9 to TRBJ2-7, with D perhaps TRBD1 (6 bases). Trimming shortened V by 3 bases and J by 5 bases, and 17 bases separated the two germline ends. This CDR3 spans 15 amino acids. CDR1 SEHNR and CDR2 FQNEAQ come from the germline V gene (reference sequence).

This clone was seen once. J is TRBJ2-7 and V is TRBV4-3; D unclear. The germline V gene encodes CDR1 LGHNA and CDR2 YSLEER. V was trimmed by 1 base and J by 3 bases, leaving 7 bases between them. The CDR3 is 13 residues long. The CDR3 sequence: CASSQALRYEQYF. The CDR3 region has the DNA TGCGCCAGCAGCCAAGCCCTGCGCTACGAGCAGTACTTC.

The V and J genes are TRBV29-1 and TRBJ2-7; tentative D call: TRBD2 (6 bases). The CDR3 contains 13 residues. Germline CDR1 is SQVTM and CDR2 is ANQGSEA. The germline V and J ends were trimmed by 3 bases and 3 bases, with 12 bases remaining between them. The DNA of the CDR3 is TGCAGCGTTGAGGGGCGGGATAACTACGAGCAGTACTTC. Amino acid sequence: CSVEGRDNYEQYF.

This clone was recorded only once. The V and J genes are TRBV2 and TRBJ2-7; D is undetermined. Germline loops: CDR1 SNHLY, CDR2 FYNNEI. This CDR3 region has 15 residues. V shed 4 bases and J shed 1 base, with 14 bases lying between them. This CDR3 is CASSVPPGGSYEQYF. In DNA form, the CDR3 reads TGTGCCAGCAGTGTCCCCCCTGGCGGTTCCTACGAGCAGTACTTC.

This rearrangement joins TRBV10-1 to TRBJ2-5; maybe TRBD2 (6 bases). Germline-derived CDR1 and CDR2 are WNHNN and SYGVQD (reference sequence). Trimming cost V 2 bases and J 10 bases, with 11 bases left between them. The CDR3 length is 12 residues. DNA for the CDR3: TGCGCCAGCAGTGAGCTGGGAGGTGACCAGTACTTC. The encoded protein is CASSELGGDQYF.

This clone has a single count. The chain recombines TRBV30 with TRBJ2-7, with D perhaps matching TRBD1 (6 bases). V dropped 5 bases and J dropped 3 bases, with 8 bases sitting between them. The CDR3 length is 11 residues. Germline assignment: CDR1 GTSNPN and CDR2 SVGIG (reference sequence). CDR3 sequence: CAWEGVYEQYF. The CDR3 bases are TGTGCCTGGGAGGGGGTCTACGAGCAGTACTTC.

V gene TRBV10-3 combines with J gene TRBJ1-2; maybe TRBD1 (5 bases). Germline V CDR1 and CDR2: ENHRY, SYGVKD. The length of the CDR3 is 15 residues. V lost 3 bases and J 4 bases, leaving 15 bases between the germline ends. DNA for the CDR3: TGTGCCATCAGTGAAGCCGGGGCGCTTCTCTATGGCTACACCTTC. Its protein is CAISEAGALLYGYTF.

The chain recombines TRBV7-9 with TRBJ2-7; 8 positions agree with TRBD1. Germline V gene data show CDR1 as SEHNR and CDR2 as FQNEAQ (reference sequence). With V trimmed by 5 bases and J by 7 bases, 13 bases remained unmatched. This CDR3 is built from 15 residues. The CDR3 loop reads CASSNTGTGRWEQYF. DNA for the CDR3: TGTGCCAGCAGCAACACCGGGACAGGACGATGGGAGCAGTACTTC.

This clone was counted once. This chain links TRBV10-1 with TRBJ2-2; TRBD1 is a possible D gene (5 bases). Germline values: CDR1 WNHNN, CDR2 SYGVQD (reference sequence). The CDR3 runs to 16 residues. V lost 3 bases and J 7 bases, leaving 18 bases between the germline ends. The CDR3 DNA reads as TGCGCCAGCAGTGAAGATTGGCAGGGCTTGGGCGGGGAGCTGTTTTTT. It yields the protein CASSEDWQGLGGELFF.

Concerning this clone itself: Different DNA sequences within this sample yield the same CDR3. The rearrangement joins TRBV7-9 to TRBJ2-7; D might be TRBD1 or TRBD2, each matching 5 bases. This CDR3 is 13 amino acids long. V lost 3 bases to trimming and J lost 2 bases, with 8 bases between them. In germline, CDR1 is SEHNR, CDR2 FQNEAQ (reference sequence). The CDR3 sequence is CASSLGRAYEQYF. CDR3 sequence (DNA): TGTGCCAGCAGCTTGGGGCGGGCCTACGAGCAGTACTTC.

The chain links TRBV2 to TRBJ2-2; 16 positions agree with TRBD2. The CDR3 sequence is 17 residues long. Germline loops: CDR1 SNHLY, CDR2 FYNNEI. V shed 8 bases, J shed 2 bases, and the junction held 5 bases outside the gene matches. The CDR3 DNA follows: TGTGCCAGCTGGGGACTAGCGGGAGGGAGAAACACCGGGGAGCTGTTTTTT. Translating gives CASWGLAGGRNTGELFF.

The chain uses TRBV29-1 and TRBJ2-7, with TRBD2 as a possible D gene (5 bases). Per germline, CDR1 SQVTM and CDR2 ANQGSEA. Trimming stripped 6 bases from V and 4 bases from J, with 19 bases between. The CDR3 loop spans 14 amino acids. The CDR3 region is CSVAPLEGLYEQYF. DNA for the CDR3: TGCAGCGTCGCTCCCTTAGAGGGTCTTTACGAGCAGTACTTC.

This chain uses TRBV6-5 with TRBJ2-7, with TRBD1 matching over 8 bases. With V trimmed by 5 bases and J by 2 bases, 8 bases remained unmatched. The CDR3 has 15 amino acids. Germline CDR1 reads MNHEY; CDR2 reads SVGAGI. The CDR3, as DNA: TGTGCCAGCAGTCCCCACTCAGGGGGCGCCTACGAGCAGTACTTC. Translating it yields CASSPHSGGAYEQYF.

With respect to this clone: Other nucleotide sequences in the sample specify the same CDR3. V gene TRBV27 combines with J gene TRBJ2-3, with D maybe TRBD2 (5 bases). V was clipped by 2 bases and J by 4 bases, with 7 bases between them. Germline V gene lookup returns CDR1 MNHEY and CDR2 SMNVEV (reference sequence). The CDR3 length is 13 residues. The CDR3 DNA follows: TGTGCCAGCAGTTTAGGGAGCGCAGATACGCAGTATTTT. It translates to CASSLGSADTQYF.

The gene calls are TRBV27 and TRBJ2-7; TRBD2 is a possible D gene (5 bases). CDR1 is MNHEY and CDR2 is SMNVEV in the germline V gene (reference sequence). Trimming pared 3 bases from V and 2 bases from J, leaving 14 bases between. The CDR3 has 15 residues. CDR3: CASSLFAGVPYEQYF. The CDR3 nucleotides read TGTGCCAGCAGTTTGTTCGCCGGGGTACCCTACGAGCAGTACTTC.

The chain's CDR3 is CASSQEVPLFTYEQYF. The CDR3 region has the DNA TGCGCCAGCAGCCAAGAAGTCCCCCTCTTTACCTACGAGCAGTACTTC. V and J are TRBV4-1 and TRBJ2-7; D remains unclear. The CDR3 totals 16 residues. V was shortened by 0 bases and J by 2 bases, with 14 bases between the two germline ends. CDR1 is MGHRA, CDR2 YSYEKL, per germline.

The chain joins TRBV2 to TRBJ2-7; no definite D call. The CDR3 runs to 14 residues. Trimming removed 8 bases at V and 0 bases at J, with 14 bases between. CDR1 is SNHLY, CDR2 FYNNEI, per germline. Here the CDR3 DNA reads TGTGCCAGCCTTGGGTCTAGGAGCTCCTACGAGCAGTACTTC. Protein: CASLGSRSSYEQYF.

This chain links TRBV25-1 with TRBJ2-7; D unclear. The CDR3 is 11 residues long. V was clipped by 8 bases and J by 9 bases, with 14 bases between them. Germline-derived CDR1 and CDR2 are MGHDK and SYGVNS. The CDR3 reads CASEFSAVQYF. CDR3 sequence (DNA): TGTGCCAGCGAATTTTCTGCAGTGCAGTACTTC.

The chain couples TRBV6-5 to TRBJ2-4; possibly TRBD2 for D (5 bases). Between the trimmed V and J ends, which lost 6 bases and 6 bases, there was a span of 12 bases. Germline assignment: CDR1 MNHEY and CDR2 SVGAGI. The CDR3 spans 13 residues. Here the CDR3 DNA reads TGTGCCAGCAGCCCCGGCGAGGGAAACATTCAGTACTTC. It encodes CASSPGEGNIQYF.

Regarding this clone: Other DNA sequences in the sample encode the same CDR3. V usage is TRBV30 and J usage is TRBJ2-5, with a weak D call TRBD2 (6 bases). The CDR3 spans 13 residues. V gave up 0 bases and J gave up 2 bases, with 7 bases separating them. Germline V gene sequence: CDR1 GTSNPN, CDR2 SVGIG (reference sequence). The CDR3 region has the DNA TGTGCCTGGAGTGTTGGGGGGCAAGAGACCCAGTACTTC. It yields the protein CAWSVGGQETQYF.

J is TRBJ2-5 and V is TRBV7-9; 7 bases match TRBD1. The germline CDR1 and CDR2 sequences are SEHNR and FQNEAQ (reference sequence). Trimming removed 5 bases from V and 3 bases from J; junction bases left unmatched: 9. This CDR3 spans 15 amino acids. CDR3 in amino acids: CASSALTGPKETQYF. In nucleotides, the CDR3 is TGTGCCAGCAGCGCCCTGACAGGGCCTAAAGAGACCCAGTACTTC.

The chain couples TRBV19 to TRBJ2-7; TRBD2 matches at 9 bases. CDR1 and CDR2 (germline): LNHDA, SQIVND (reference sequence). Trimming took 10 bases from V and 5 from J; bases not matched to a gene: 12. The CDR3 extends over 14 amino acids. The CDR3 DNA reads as TGTGCCACCAGAGGGAGCGGGAGGCTAGACGAGCAGTACTTC. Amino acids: CATRGSGRLDEQYF.

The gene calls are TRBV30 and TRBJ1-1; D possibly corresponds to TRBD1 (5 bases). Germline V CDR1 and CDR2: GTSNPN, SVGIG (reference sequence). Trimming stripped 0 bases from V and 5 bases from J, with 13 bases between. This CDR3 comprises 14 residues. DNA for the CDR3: TGTGCCTGGAGTGTTGGGGGGATGTTGACTGAAGCTTTCTTT. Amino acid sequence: CAWSVGGMLTEAFF. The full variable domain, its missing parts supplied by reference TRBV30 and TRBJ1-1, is SQTIHQWPATLVQPVGSPLSLECTVEGTSNPNLYWYRQAAGRGLQLLFYSVGIGQISSEVPQNLSASRPQDRQFILSSKKLLLSDSGFYLCAWSVGGMLTEAFFGQGTRLTVV.

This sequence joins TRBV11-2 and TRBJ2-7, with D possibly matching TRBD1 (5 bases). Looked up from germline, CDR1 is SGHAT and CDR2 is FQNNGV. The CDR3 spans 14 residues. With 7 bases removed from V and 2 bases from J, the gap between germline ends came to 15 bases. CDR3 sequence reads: CASTIDSLPYEQYF. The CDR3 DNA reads TGTGCCAGCACCATTGACAGTCTACCCTACGAGCAGTACTTC.